This TCR beta chain was profiled in a study of identical twins. Germline V lookup: CDR1 SQVTM, CDR2 ANQGSEA. The V and J ends lost 4 bases and 5 bases, in that order; junction bases with no gene match: 8. The CDR3 is made up of 15 amino acids. TCRdb reprocessed the 5' RACE reads via MiXCR and lists one record per CDR3 protein. Among 430,000 or so distinct CDR3 sequences, less than 25% were seen once, and the ten largest hold 2.9%. The same data also went into a second study, on T cells expressing NK-cell markers.

The clonotype comes from a woman aged 18-30 years in good health. Sample: CD4+ T cells sorted from blood. The rearrangement uses TRBV29-1 and TRBJ2-3, with 11 positions matching TRBD2. DNA of the CDR3: TGCAGCGTTGGCGTTCTAGCGGGAGGTGAAGATACGCAGTATTTT. Its protein product is CSVGVLAGGEDTQYF.